This T cell receptor beta chain originates from a study of T cells in Graves' hyperthyroidism and ophthalmopathy. Study summary: Blood was drawn when the patient was first diagnosed and still untreated.

Researchers amplified the TCR beta CDR3 regions from RNA transcripts. Using the HTBI primer set, a first-round RT-PCR was run on the TCR CDR3. From the multiplex PCR reads, TCRdb called clonotypes with MiXCR, one entry per CDR3 protein. The table lists around 800,000 distinct CDR3 sequences, about 38% of them singletons, with 7.5% to 9.5% in the top ten. Germline CDR1 reads MNHNY; CDR2 reads SVGAGI (reference sequence). The length of the CDR3 is 15 residues. Trimming cost V 4 bases and J 2 bases, with 9 bases left between them. Sequenced: blood. This TCR derives from a man aged 18 to 29 with Graves' hyperthyroidism. The V gene is TRBV6-6, the J gene TRBJ2-6; D gene unclear. CDR3 sequence reads: CASSLEPPGANVLTF. CDR3 DNA: TGTGCCAGCAGTTTAGAGCCTCCTGGGGCCAACGTCCTGACTTTC.